This TCR beta chain was documented in a study of blood T cell repertoires in COVID-19. Whole-study context: Spain, Italy and the United States supplied samples that represented acute and convalescent COVID-19. T cells, B-cell-depleted T cells, or PBMCs supplied cDNA or gDNA.

As processed by the authors: Reference gene primer amplification gave nucleated cell count estimates. The repertoire was sequenced with immunoSEQ multiplex PCR; TCRdb's copy has only in-frame clones and lacks some. The V and J calls and the clone size are those of that table, but D and trimming were determined from the DNA. Of fewer than 300,000 clones listed, around 87% are singletons. CDR3 length equals 16 residues. The germline V gene has CDR1 LGHDT and CDR2 YNNKEL (reference sequence). Trimming removed 0 bases from V and 4 bases from J, with 16 bases in between. The source is a woman aged 45-60 years with acute or convalescent COVID-19. The chain is built from TRBV3-1 (or the pseudogene TRBV3-2) and TRBJ2-7, with D perhaps matching TRBD1 (5 bases). Sequencing was performed on peripheral blood. This CDR3 reads CASSQEGVGPRYEQYF. The CDR3 nucleotides are TGTGCCAGCAGCCAAGAAGGGGTCGGACCCCGTTACGAGCAGTACTTC.